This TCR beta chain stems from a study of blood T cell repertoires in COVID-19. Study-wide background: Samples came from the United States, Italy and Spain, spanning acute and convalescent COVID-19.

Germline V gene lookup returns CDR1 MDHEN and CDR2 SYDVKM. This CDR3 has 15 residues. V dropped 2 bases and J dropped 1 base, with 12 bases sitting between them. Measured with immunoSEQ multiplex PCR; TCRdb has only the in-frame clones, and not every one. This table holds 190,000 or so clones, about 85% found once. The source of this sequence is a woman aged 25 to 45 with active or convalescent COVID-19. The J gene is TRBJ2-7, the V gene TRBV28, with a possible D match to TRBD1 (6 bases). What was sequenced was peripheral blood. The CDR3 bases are TGTGCCAGCAGTTTAGCCTCCACAGGGTCCTACGAGCAGTACTTC. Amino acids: CASSLASTGSYEQYF.